The 17 T cell receptor beta chains presented below share a single source sample, sequenced in a study of OX40 agonist ivuxolimab in advanced cancers. Assay used: immunoSEQ multiplex PCR; TCRdb lists only in-frame clones, some missing. The sample records tens of thousands of clones, around 89% being singletons. The sequences come from CD4+ or CD8+ T cells sorted from blood, collected in a trial of the OX40 agonist ivuxolimab. These receptors originate from an adult with an advanced solid tumor such as melanoma, head and neck, liver or kidney cancer.

The chain recombines TRBV27 with TRBJ2-5; 15 bases agree with TRBD2. CDR1 and CDR2 (germline): MNHEY, SMNVEV (reference sequence). The J segment lost 2 bases and the V segment lost 8 bases, leaving 12 bases of the junction unmatched. The CDR3 covers 18 residues. The CDR3 nucleotides read TGTGCCAGCCCAAAAGGGACTAGCGGGGGGAGAAGGCAAGAGACCCAGTACTTC. Encoded protein: CASPKGTSGGRRQETQYF.

This clone came up once. The chain uses TRBV4-3 and TRBJ1-1; a weak D match, TRBD1 (5 bases). Germline CDR1 LGHNA, CDR2 YSLEER. CDR3 size: 15 residues. The ends were cut back, 1 base at V and 2 bases at J, with 11 bases in the middle. The CDR3 coding sequence is TGCGCCAGCAGCCAAGGGTTACAGGTAAACACTGAAGCTTTCTTT. This codes for CASSQGLQVNTEAFF.

J is TRBJ2-1 and V is TRBV4-1; D might be TRBD2 (6 bases). The CDR3 has 14 amino acids. Trimming stripped 4 bases from V and 8 bases from J, with 15 bases between. CDR1 and CDR2 from the germline V gene are MGHRA and YSYEKL. The CDR3 protein is CASSRGEYIDEQFF. The DNA of the CDR3 is TGCGCCAGCAGCCGGGGGGAGTACATCGATGAGCAGTTCTTC.

The J gene is TRBJ2-1, the V gene TRBV11-2; TRBD2 aligns across 8 bases. The CDR3 is 14 residues long. Germline CDR1 reads SGHAT; CDR2 reads FQNNGV. V was pared by 5 bases and J by 8 bases, with 8 bases of the junction left unmatched. In nucleotides, the CDR3 is TGTGCCAGCAGCCCCCTAGCGGGTGGGCATGAGCAGTTCTTC. Its protein product is CASSPLAGGHEQFF. The full variable domain, its missing parts supplied by reference TRBV11-2 and TRBJ2-1, is EAGVAQSPRYKIIEKRQSVAFWCNPISGHATLYWYQQILGQGPKLLIQFQNNGVVDDSQLPKDRFSAERLKGVDSTLKIQPAKLEDSAVYLCASSPLAGGHEQFFGPGTRLTVL.

V gene TRBV11-2 combines with J gene TRBJ1-3; TRBD1 matches at 8 bases. Germline V CDR1 and CDR2: SGHAT, FQNNGV. This CDR3 contains 17 residues. V dropped 4 bases and J dropped 2; count of bases not matched to a gene: 10. The CDR3 sequence: CASSSPGGSLPGNTIYF. In nucleotides, the CDR3 is TGTGCCAGCAGCTCCCCAGGGGGCTCACTCCCTGGAAACACCATATATTTT.

This chain connects TRBV19 to TRBJ2-2; possible D gene TRBD1, 6 bases. CDR1 LNHDA and CDR2 SQIVND come from the germline V gene (reference sequence). V lost 7 bases and J 3 bases, leaving 24 bases between the germline ends. There are 18 residues in the CDR3. CDR3 residues: CASKQGLGAGYYTGELFF. The CDR3 nucleotides read TGTGCCAGTAAACAGGGTTTGGGCGCCGGGTATTACACCGGGGAGCTGTTTTTT.

V and J are TRBV5-8 and TRBJ1-2, with D maybe TRBD1 (5 bases). Looked up from germline, CDR1 is SGHTS and CDR2 is YDEGEE. Trimming removed 4 bases at V and 5 bases at J, with 9 bases between. The CDR3 has 12 residues. This chain's CDR3 is CASSPGLYGYTF. The CDR3 nucleotides read TGTGCCAGCAGCCCGGGACTTTATGGCTACACCTTC. Full variable domain (outside the CDR3, taken from reference TRBV5-8 and TRBJ1-2): EAGVTQSPTHLIKTRGQQATLRCSPISGHTSVYWYQQALGLGLQFLLWYDEGEERNRGNFPPRFSGRQFPNYSSELNVNALELEDSALYLCASSPGLYGYTFGSGTRLTVV.

This chain joins TRBV4-3 and TRBJ2-1, with D uncertain. Germline CDR1 is LGHNA and CDR2 is YSLEER. This CDR3 contains 14 residues. The V end was cut by 1 base, the J end by 4 bases, with 8 bases between. The CDR3 DNA reads as TGCGCCAGCAGCCAAGCCTCGAGGTACAATGAGCAGTTCTTC. Encoded protein: CASSQASRYNEQFF.

As to this clone: The sample has other DNA sequences that encode this CDR3 too. The chain links TRBV11-2 to TRBJ2-7, with D unresolved. Germline assignment: CDR1 SGHAT and CDR2 FQNNGV. The CDR3 is made up of 13 amino acids. The V and J ends lost 1 base and 2 bases respectively, with 6 bases between them. The DNA for the CDR3 is TGTGCCAGCAGCTTAGGAAGAACCTACGAGCAGTACTTC. This codes for CASSLGRTYEQYF. Complete variable domain (other parts from reference TRBV11-2 and TRBJ2-7): EAGVAQSPRYKIIEKRQSVAFWCNPISGHATLYWYQQILGQGPKLLIQFQNNGVVDDSQLPKDRFSAERLKGVDSTLKIQPAKLEDSAVYLCASSLGRTYEQYFGPGTRLTVT.

Concerning this clone: Other nucleotide sequences from this sample produce the same CDR3. The chain couples TRBV5-6 to TRBJ2-7; the D is unclear. The V gene's germline CDR1 is SGHDT and CDR2 YYEEEE. V gave up 3 bases and J gave up 4 bases, with 8 bases separating them. The CDR3 totals 12 residues. The chain's CDR3 is CASSSLSYEQYF. CDR3 sequence (DNA): TGTGCCAGCAGCTCCCTTTCTTACGAGCAGTACTTC.

This rearrangement joins TRBV15 to TRBJ2-7, with no clear D. CDR1 is LNHNV, CDR2 YYDKDF, per germline (reference sequence). V gave up 3 bases and J gave up 2 bases, with 8 bases separating them. The CDR3 extends over 13 amino acids. The CDR3 sequence is CATSRYSTYEQYF. CDR3 bases: TGTGCCACCAGCAGGTATTCCACCTACGAGCAGTACTTC.

The chain is built from TRBV7-6 and TRBJ2-7; D is undetermined. Germline lookup yields CDR1 SGHVS and CDR2 FNYEAQ. Between the trimmed V and J ends, which lost 5 bases and 4 bases, there was a span of 12 bases. CDR3 length: 13 residues. CDR3 in DNA: TGTGCCAGCAGCATGGAGTTCCGTTACGAGCAGTACTTC. This sequence encodes CASSMEFRYEQYF.

The chain carries TRBV11-1 and TRBJ2-2; possible D gene TRBD2, 6 bases. The CDR3 runs 16 residues. Germline values: CDR1 SGHAT, CDR2 FQDESV (reference sequence). The V end was cut by 1 base, the J end by 4 bases, with 13 bases between. Here the CDR3 reads CASSLGPSAFTGELFF. The CDR3 DNA sequence: TGTGCCAGCAGCTTAGGCCCTAGCGCCTTCACCGGGGAGCTGTTTTTT.

J is TRBJ1-2 and V is TRBV7-9; D is uncertain. Germline V gives CDR1 SEHNR, CDR2 FQNEAQ (reference sequence). V lost 2 bases and J 3 bases, leaving 19 bases between the germline ends. There are 17 residues in the CDR3. CDR3 coding DNA: TGTGCCAGCAGCTTAAAGACGGAGTATTTTCCGGACTATGGCTACACCTTC. Translation gives CASSLKTEYFPDYGYTF.

The chain links TRBV19 to TRBJ2-1; D perhaps matches TRBD1 (6 bases). The germline CDR1 and CDR2 sequences are LNHDA and SQIVND (reference sequence). V was pared by 1 base and J by 7 bases, with 8 bases between. The length of the CDR3 is 13 residues. The CDR3 sequence: CASSIGTGNEQFF. The CDR3 DNA follows: TGTGCCAGTAGTATAGGCACAGGGAATGAGCAGTTCTTC.

This chain uses TRBV5-5 with TRBJ2-3; D gene uncertain. This CDR3 region has 15 residues. V gave up 3 bases and J gave up 2 bases, with 13 bases separating them. Per germline, CDR1 SGHKS and CDR2 YYEKEE (reference sequence). This chain's CDR3 is CASSSVFDDTDTQYF. The CDR3 DNA reads as TGTGCCAGCAGCTCGGTATTTGACGACACAGATACGCAGTATTTT. Supplemented by reference TRBV5-5 and TRBJ2-3, the full variable domain reads DAGVTQSPTHLIKTRGQQVTLRCSPISGHKSVSWYQQVLGQGPQFIFQYYEKEERGRGNFPDRFSARQFPNYSSELNVNALLLGDSALYLCASSSVFDDTDTQYFGPGTRLTVL.

This sequence joins TRBV7-9 and TRBJ1-4; perhaps TRBD1 as D (5 bases). The CDR3 sequence is 16 residues long. Trimming removed 0 bases from V and 4 bases from J, with 12 bases in between. In germline, CDR1 is SEHNR, CDR2 FQNEAQ (reference sequence). This chain's CDR3 is CASSLALRELNEKLFF. CDR3 DNA sequence: TGTGCCAGCAGCTTAGCTCTCAGGGAGCTTAATGAAAAACTGTTTTTT. The variable domain in full, completed from reference TRBV7-9 and TRBJ1-4, reads DTGVSQNPRHKITKRGQNVTFRCDPISEHNRLYWYRQTLGQGPEFLTYFQNEAQLEKSRLLSDRFSAERPKGSFSTLEIQRTEQGDSAMYLCASSLALRELNEKLFFGSGTQLSVL.